This TCR beta chain is drawn from a study of CD8+ T cells in alopecia areata. Cell sorting was applied to PBMCs, and CD4+ and CD8+ T cells were collected. Of note for this clone: Its target is unknown.

cDNA reverse transcribed from extracted RNA served as the sequencing template. Only in-frame clones appear in the TCRdb table, and some are missing; sequencing was by immunoSEQ multiplex PCR. The table shows 150,000 or so clones, with roughly 60% occurring only once. Study-wide results and caveats: Scalp specimens additionally yield sequences from normal skin's resident alphabeta T cells. Mouse data revealed clearer TCR sharing than patient data did, a gap possibly tied to HLA. An increase in clonality over normal scalp was evident in lesional scalp, especially alopecia totalis/universalis.

The receptor was derived from a human donor in good health. The sample comprised CD4+ T cells sorted from blood.

In DNA, the CDR3 is TGTGCCAGCAGGAGTGTGAACTATGGCTACACCTTC. This sequence encodes CASRSVNYGYTF. The chain uses TRBV28 and TRBJ1-2; unclear D gene. Trimming removed 6 bases from V and 2 bases from J, with 7 bases in between. This CDR3 contains 12 residues. Germline CDR1 and CDR2: MDHEN and SYDVKM.